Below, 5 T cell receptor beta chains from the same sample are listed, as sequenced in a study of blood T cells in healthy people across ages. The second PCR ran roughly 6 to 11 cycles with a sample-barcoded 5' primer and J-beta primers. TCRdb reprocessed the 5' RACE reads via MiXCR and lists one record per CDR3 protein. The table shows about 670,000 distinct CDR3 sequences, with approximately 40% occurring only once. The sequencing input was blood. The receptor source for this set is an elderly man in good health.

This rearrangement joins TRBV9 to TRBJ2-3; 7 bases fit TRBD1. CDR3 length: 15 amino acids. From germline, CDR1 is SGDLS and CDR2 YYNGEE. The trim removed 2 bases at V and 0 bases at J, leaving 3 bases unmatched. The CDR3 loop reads CASSVTGPSTDTQYF. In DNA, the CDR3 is TGTGCCAGCAGCGTGACAGGGCCTAGCACAGATACGCAGTATTTT. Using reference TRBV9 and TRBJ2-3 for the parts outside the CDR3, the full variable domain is DSGVTQTPKHLITATGQRVTLRCSPRSGDLSVYWYQQSLDQGLQFLIQYYNGEERAKGNILERFSAQQFPDLHSELNLSSLELGDSALYFCASSVTGPSTDTQYFGPGTRLTVL.

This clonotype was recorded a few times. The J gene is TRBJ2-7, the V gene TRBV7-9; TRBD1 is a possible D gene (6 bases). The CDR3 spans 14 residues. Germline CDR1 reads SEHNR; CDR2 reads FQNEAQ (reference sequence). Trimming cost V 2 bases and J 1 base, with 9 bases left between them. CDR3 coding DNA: TGTGCCAGCAGCTTACTGGGGACATCCTACGAGCAGTACTTC. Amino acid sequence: CASSLLGTSYEQYF.

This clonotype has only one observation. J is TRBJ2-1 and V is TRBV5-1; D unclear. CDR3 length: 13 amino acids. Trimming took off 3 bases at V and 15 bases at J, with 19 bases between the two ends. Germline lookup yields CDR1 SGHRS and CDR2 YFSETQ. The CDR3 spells CASSWSLDSVLFF. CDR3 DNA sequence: TGCGCCAGCAGCTGGTCCCTAGACTCGGTCTTGTTCTTC.

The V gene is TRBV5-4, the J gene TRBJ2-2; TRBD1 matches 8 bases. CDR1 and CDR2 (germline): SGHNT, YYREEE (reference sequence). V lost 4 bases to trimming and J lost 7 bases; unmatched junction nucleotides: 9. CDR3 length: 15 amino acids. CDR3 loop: CASSLRTGHGGELFF. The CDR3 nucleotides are TGTGCCAGCAGCCTCCGGACAGGGCATGGCGGGGAGCTGTTTTTT.

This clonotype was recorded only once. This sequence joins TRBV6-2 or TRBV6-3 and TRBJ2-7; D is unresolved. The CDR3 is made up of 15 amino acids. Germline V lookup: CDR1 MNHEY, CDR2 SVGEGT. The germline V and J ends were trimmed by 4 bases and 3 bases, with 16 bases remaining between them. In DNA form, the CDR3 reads TGTGCCAGCAGTTCCCTCGGAAACGGGCTCTACGAGCAGTACTTC. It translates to CASSSLGNGLYEQYF.